This entry describes one TCR beta chain. This receptor's antigen is unknown. No quality values exist for individual bases; no much larger clone is one base distant. CDR1 is given as MNHEY and CDR2 as SVGAGI, both from the germline V gene. The cysteine opens and the phenylalanine closes a CDR3 of 16 amino acids. Of the read, only the CDR3 DNA is kept; its 48 bases are in frame from base 1. Clipping removes 0 bases from V and 5 bases from J, with 2 as the unmatched junction base count. Using the deep immunoSEQ assay, TCR CDR3 regions were amplified from genomic DNA by multiplex PCR. Extracted genomic DNA from each cell subset was distributed evenly across all wells of several immunoSEQ 96-well plates, and each plate was treated as a replicate. For unsorted PBMC, approximately 0.3 ug of genomic DNA, equivalent to approximately 28,000 T cell genomes, went into each replicate PCR. Unsorted PBMC genomic DNA was sequenced across ten immunoSEQ deep assay plates. The purified libraries were quantified using a Qubit 3.0 fluorometer, sized with a Bioanalyzer 2100, and then quantified again using the KAPA Library Quantification kit. A separate single-read 150-cycle Illumina NextSeq 550 flow cell was used to sequence each immunoSEQ 96-well plate. From the authors' description of their analysis: The immunoSEQ output contained only junctional sequences without quality scores, so filtering could not match that applied to full-length reads. Sequences were annotated with PyIR, a Python wrapper for IgBLAST v1.9, using IMGT germline references to assign V/J genes and CDR3. Reads with weak V/J assignments (E-value above 1e-6), missing CDR3, stop codons, out-of-frame junctions, or ambiguous translated residues were removed. V3J clonotypes were defined as sequences sharing an identical inferred V gene, J gene, and CDR3 amino acid sequence. To compute the percentage overlap between repertoires, the number of shared unique clonotypes was divided by the size of the smaller repertoire. Three approaches were used to assess repertoire richness: RTK rarefaction, the Chao1 estimator, and Recon v2.1 estimates of unobserved clonotypes. TCRdb provides this immuneACCESS table in a form limited to in-frame rearrangements. Some clones are lacking; in checked studies, under half of them reflect an unresolved V gene, and why the rest are absent is not known. The D gene and trimming were derived from the DNA, and the V and J assignments and clone size from that table. The sample data list 450,000 to 500,000 clones, and 81% of these were observed just once. The ten top clones hold about 12% of the sample.

This sample is part of a study of shared clonotypes between healthy human individuals (dated by TCRdb to about 2020). About the full investigation: Two women and three men aged 18 to 49 years were included in the cohort. To estimate repertoire size and how much clonotype sharing occurs between individuals, the study deeply sequenced the blood TCR repertoires of five healthy adults. Per donor, leukapheresis produced somewhere between about 0.9 and 10 billion PBMCs. To increase sequencing depth and limit assay-specific biases, different laboratories used diverse techniques to prepare libraries and sequence TCR repertoires. Points the paper makes about the study in general: Because the study included a small number of donors, the genetic and exposure-history diversity represented was limited. Only blood was sampled, and tissue TCR repertoires likely differ from those in blood. Pairwise subsampling led to the expectation that sequencing depth would affect the degree of clonotype sharing among donors.

Donors were healthy HIV-negative adults with no recently reported acute infections or vaccinations. Every donor was a Caucasian adult living in Nashville, Tennessee, USA. For unsorted samples, some 90 million PBMCs were counted, and genomic DNA was extracted using the QIAamp DNA Blood Mini kit. After blood collection by leukapheresis, PBMCs were isolated using Ficoll-Histopaque density gradient centrifugation and then cryopreserved in the vapor phase of liquid nitrogen. The V and J segments used are TRBV6-5 and TRBJ2-1; TRBD2 matches 12 bases in the middle. The TCR originated in a woman aged 40 to 55 in good health. Some clones in this sample may be carry-over from other donors' samples. Sample: PBMCs. The sequence in DNA is TGTGCCAGCAGTTACTCGAGACTAGCGGGAGACAATGAGCAGTTCTTC. Its amino acids are CASSYSRLAGDNEQFF.